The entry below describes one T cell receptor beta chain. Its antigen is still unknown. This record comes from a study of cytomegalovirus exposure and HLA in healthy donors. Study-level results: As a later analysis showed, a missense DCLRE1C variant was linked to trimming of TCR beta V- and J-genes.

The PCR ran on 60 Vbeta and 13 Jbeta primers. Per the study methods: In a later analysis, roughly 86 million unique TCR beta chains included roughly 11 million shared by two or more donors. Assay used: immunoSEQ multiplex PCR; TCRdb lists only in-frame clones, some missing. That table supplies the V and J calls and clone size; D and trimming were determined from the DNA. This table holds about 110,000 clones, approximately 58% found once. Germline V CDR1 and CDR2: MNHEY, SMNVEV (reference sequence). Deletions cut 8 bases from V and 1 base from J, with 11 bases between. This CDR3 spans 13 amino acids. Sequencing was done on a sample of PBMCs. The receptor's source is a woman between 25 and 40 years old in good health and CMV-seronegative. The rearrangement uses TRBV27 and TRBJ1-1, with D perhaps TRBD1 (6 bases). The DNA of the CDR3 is TGTGCCAGCCATAACAGGGAGAACACTGAAGCTTTCTTT. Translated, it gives CASHNRENTEAFF.